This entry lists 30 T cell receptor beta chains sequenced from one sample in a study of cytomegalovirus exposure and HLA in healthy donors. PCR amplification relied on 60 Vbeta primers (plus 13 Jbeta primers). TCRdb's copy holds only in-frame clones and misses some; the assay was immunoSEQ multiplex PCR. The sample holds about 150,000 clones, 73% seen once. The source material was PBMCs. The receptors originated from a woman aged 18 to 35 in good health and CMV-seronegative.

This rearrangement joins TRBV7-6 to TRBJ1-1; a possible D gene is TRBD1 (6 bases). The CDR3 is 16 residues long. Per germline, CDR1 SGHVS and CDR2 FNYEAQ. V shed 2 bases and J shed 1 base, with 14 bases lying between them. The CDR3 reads CASSLLQGGRNTEAFF. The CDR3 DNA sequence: TGTGCCAGCAGCTTACTACAGGGCGGCAGGAACACTGAAGCTTTCTTT.

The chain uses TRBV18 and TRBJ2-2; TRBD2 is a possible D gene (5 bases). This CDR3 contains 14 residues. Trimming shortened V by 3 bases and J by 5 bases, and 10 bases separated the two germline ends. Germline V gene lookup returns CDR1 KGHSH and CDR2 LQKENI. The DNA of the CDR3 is TGTGCCAGCTCACCGGGGAGAACTACCGGGGAGCTGTTTTTT. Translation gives CASSPGRTTGELFF.

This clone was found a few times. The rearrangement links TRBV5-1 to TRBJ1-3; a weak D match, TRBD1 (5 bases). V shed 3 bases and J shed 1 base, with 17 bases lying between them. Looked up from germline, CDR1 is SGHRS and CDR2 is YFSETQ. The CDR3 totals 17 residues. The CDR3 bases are TGCGCCAGCAGCTGGGGGGGGAGTACCCTATCTGGAAACACCATATATTTT. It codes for CASSWGGSTLSGNTIYF.

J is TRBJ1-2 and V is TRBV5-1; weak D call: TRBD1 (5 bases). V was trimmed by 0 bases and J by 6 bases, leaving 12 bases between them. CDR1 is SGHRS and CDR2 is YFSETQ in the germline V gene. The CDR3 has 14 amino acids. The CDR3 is CASSLAGGMDGYTF. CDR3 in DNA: TGCGCCAGCAGCTTGGCCGGGGGGATGGATGGCTACACCTTC. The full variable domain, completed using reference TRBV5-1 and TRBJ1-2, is KAGVTQTPRYLIKTRGQQVTLSCSPISGHRSVSWYQQTPGQGLQFLFEYFSETQRNKGNFPGRFSGRQFSNSRSEMNVSTLELGDSALYLCASSLAGGMDGYTFGSGTRLTVV.

The CDR3 nucleotides are TGCGCCAGCAGCCGGGCAGGGACAGAAAAACTGTTTTTT. It yields the protein CASSRAGTEKLFF. The chain recombines TRBV4-1 with TRBJ1-4, with D perhaps TRBD1 (6 bases). Trimming stripped 4 bases from V and 8 bases from J, with 11 bases between. In germline, CDR1 is MGHRA, CDR2 YSYEKL. This CDR3 comprises 13 residues.

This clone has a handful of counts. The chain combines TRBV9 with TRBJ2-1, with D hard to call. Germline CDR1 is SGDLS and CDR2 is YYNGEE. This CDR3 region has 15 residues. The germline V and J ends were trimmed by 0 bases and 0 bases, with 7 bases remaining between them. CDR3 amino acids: CASSVAVSSYNEQFF. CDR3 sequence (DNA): TGTGCCAGCAGCGTAGCGGTGAGCTCCTACAATGAGCAGTTCTTC. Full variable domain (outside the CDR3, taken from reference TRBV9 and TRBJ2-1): DSGVTQTPKHLITATGQRVTLRCSPRSGDLSVYWYQQSLDQGLQFLIQYYNGEERAKGNILERFSAQQFPDLHSELNLSSLELGDSALYFCASSVAVSSYNEQFFGPGTRLTVL.

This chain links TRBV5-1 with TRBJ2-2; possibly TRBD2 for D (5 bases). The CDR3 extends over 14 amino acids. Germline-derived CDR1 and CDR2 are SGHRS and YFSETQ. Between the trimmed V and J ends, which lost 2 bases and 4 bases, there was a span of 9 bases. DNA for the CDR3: TGCGCCAGCAGCTTATCAGAGGGCACCGGGGAGCTGTTTTTT. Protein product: CASSLSEGTGELFF.

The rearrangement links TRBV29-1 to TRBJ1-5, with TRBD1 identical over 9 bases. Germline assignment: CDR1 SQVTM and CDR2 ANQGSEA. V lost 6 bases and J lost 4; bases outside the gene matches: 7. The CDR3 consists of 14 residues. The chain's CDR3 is CSVQDRGSNQPQHF. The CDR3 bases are TGCAGCGTCCAAGACAGGGGGTCAAATCAGCCCCAGCATTTT. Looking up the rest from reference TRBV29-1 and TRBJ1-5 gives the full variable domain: SAVISQKPSRDICQRGTSLTIQCQVDSQVTMMFWYRQQPGQSLTLIATANQGSEATYESGFVIDKFPISRPNLTFSTLTVSNMSPEDSSIYLCSVQDRGSNQPQHFGDGTRLSIL.

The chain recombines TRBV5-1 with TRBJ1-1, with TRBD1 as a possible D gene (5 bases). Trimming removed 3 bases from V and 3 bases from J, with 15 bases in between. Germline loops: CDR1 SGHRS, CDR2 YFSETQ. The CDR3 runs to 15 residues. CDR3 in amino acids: CASSSSTVSYTEAFF. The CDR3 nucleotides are TGCGCCAGCAGCTCCTCGACAGTATCGTACACTGAAGCTTTCTTT.

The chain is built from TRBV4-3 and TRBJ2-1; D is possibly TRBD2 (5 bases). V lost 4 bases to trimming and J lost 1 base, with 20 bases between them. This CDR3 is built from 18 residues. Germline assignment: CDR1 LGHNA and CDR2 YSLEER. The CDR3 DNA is TGCGCCAGCAGCCTTCGACTAATGGGCAAACCATCCTACAATGAGCAGTTCTTC. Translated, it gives CASSLRLMGKPSYNEQFF.

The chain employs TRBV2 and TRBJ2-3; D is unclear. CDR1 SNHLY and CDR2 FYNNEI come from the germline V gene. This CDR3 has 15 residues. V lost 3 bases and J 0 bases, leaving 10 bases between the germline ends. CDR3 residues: CASSEIASSTDTQYF. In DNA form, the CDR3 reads TGTGCCAGCAGTGAGATTGCGTCTAGCACAGATACGCAGTATTTT.

The CDR3 DNA is TGTGCCAGCAGCTCGGGACTGCAGAGTGGCTACACCTTC. This translates into CASSSGLQSGYTF. This chain links TRBV5-8 with TRBJ1-2, with D perhaps matching TRBD1 (5 bases). The germline V gene has CDR1 SGHTS and CDR2 YDEGEE. V lost 3 bases and J lost 7, with 13 bases in between. The CDR3 spans 13 residues.

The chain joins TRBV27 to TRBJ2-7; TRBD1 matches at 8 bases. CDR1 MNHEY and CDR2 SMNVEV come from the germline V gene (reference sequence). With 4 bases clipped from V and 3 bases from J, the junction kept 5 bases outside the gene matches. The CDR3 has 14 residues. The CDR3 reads CASSSYRGDYEQYF. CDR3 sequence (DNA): TGTGCCAGCAGTTCCTACAGGGGGGACTACGAGCAGTACTTC.

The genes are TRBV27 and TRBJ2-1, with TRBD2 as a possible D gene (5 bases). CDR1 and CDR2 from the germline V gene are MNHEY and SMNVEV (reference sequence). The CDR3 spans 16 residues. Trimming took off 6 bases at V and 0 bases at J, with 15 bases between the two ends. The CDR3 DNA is TGTGCCAGCAGAATAGCGATCGATAGCTCCTACAATGAGCAGTTCTTC. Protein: CASRIAIDSSYNEQFF.

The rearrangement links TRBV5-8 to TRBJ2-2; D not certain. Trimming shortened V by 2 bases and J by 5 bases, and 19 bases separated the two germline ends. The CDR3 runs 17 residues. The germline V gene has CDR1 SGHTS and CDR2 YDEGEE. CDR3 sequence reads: CASSFNLLTRWTGELFF. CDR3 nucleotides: TGTGCCAGCAGCTTTAATCTCCTTACCAGGTGGACCGGGGAGCTGTTTTTT.

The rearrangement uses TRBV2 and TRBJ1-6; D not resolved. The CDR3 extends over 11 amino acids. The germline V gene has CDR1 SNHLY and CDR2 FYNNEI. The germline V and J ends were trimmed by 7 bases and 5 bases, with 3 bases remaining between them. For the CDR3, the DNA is TGTGCCAGCACCGATAATTCACCCCTCCACTTT. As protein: CASTDNSPLHF.

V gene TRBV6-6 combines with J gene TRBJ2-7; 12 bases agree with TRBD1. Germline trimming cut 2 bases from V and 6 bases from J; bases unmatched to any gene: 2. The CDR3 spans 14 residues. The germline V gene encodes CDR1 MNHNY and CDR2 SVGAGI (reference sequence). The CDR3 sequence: CASSYGDRGLEQYF. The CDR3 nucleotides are TGTGCCAGCAGTTACGGGGACAGGGGGCTCGAGCAGTACTTC.

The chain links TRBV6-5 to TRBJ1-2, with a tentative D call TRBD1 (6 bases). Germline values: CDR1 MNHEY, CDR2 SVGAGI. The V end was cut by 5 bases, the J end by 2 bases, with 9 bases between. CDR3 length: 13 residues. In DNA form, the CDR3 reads TGTGCCAGCAGTCCGACAGGCAACTATGGCTACACCTTC. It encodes CASSPTGNYGYTF.

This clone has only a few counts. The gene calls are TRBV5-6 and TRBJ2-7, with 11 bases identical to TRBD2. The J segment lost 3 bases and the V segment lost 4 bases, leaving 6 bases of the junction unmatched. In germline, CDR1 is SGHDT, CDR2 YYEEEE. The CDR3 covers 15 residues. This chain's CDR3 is CASSLSGREVYEQYV. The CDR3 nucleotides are TGTGCCAGCAGCCTTAGCGGGAGGGAAGTCTACGAGCAGTACGTC.

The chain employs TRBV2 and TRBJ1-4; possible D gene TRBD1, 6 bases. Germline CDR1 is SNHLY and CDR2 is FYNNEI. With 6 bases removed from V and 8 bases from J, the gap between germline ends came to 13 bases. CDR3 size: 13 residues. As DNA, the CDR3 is TGTGCCAGCAGCTACAGGGTCGGGGAAAAACTGTTTTTT. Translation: CASSYRVGEKLFF.

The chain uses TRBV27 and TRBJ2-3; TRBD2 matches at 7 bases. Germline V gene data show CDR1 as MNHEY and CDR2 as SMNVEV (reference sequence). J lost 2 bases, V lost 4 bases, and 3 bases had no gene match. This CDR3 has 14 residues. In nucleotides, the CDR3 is TGTGCCAGCAGTTCCGGGACTATCACAGATACGCAGTATTTT. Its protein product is CASSSGTITDTQYF.

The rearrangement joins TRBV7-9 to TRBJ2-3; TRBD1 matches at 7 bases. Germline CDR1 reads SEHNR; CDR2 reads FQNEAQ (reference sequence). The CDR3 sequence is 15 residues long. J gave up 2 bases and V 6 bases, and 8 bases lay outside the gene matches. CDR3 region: CASRSGTDFTDTQYF. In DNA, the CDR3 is TGTGCCAGCAGGTCCGGGACAGACTTCACAGATACGCAGTATTTT.

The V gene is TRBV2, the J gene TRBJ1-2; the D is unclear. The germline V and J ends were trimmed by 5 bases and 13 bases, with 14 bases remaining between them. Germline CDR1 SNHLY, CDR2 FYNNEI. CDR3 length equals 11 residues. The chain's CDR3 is CASSNLKAATF. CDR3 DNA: TGTGCCAGCAGTAACCTGAAGGCGGCCACCTTC.

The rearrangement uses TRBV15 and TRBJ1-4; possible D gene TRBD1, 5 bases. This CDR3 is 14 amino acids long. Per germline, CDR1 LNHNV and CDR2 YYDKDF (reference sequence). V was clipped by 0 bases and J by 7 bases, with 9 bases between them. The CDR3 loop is CATSRDFRVEKLFF. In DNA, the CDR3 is TGTGCCACCAGCAGAGATTTCAGGGTTGAAAAACTGTTTTTT.

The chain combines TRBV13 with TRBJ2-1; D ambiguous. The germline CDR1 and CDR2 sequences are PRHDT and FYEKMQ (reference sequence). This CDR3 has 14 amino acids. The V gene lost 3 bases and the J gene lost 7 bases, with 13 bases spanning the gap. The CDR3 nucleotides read TGTGCCAGCAGCTTGTTGACCCGAGGAAATGAGCAGTTCTTC. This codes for CASSLLTRGNEQFF.

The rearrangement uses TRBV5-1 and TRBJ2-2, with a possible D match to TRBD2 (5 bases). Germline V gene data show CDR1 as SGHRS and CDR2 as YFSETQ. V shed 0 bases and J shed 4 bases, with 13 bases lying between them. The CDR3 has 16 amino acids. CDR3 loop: CASSLEGGLSTGELFF. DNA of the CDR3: TGCGCCAGCAGCTTGGAAGGAGGTTTGAGCACCGGGGAGCTGTTTTTT.

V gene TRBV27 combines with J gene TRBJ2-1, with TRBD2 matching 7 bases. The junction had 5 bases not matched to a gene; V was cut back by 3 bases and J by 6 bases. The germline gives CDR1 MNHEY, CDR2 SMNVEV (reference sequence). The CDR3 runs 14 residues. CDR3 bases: TGTGCCAGCAGTTTTGTACTAGCGAGCAATGAGCAGTTCTTC. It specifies CASSFVLASNEQFF.

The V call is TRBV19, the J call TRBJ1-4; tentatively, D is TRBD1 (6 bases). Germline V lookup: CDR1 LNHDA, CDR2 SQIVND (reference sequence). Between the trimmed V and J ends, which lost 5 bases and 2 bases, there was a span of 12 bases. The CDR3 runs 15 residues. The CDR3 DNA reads TGTGCCAGTAGTGTATCAGGGGATACTAATGAAAAACTGTTTTTT. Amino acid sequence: CASSVSGDTNEKLFF.

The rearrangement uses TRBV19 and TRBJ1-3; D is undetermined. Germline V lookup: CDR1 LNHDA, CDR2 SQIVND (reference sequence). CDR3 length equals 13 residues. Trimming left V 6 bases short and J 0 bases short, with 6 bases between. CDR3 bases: TGTGCCAGTAGCCCCCTCTCTGGAAACACCATATATTTT. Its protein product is CASSPLSGNTIYF.

The CDR3 DNA sequence: TGTGCCAGCAGGTGGGGGGGAGGGTTTGTCGATGAAAAACTGTTTTTT. Protein sequence: CASRWGGGFVDEKLFF. The chain joins TRBV11-2 to TRBJ1-4, with a possible D match to TRBD1 (5 bases). Germline V gene lookup returns CDR1 SGHAT and CDR2 FQNNGV. Trimming shortened V by 6 bases and J by 6 bases, and 20 bases separated the two germline ends. The CDR3 extends over 16 amino acids.